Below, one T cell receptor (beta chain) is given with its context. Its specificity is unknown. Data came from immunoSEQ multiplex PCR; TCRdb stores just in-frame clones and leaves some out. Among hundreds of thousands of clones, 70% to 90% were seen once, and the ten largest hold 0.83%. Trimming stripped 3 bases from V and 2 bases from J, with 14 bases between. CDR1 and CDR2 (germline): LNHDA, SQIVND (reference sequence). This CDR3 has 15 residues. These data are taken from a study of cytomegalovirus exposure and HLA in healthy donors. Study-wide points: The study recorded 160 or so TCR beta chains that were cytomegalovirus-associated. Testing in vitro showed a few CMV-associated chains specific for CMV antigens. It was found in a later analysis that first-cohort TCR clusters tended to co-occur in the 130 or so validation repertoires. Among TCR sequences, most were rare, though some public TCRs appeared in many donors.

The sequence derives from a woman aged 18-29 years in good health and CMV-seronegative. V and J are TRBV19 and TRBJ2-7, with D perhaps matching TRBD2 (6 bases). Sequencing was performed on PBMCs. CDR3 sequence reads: CASSIGGLHAYEQYF. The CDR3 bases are TGTGCCAGTAGTATCGGGGGACTCCACGCCTACGAGCAGTACTTC.